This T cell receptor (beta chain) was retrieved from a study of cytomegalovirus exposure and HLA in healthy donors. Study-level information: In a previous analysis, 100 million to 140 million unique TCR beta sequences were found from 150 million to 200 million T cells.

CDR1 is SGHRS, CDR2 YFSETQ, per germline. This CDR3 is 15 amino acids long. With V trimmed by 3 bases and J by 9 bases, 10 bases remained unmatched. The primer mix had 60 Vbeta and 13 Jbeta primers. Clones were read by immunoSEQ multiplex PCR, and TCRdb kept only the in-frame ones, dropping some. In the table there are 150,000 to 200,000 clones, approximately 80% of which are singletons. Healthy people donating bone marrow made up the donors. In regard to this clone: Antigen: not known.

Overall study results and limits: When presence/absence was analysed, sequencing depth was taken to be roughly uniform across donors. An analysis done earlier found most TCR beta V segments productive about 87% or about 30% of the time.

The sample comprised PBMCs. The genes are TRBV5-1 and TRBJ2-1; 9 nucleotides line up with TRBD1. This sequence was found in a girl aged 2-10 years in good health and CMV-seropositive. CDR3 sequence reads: CASSSGDREVGEQFF. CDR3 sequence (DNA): TGCGCCAGCAGCTCGGGGGACAGGGAGGTCGGTGAGCAGTTCTTC.